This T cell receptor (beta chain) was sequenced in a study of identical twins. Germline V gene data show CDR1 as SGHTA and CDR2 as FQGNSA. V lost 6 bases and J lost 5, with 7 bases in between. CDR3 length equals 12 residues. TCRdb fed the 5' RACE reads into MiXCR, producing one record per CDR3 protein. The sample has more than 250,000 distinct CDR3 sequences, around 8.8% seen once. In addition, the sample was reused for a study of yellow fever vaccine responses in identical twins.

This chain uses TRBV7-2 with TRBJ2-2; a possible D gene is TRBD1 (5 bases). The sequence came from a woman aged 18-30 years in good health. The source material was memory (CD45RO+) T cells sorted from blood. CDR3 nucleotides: TGTGCCAGCAGGCCAGGGACCGGGGAGCTGTTTTTT. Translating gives CASRPGTGELFF.